This TCR beta chain was captured by sequencing in a study of blood T cell repertoires in COVID-19. Across the study: Samples of COVID-19 (acute and convalescent) were obtained from the United States, Italy and Spain. Sources were T cells, B-cell-depleted T cells, or PBMCs; the material itself was cDNA or gDNA.

In germline, CDR1 is SEHNR, CDR2 FQNEAQ (reference sequence). The CDR3 runs 15 residues. The germline V and J ends were trimmed by 2 bases and 6 bases, with 14 bases remaining between them. In the source study's methods: It was from reference gene primer amplification that nucleated cell counts were estimated. TCRdb's table, derived via immunoSEQ multiplex PCR, lists solely in-frame clones and lacks some. The V and J calls and the clone size are those of that table, but D and trimming were determined from the DNA. Here the sample spans hundreds of thousands of clones, about 87% being singletons. The material sequenced was peripheral blood. This clonotype was obtained from a woman in her 30s who had recovered from COVID-19. The chain links TRBV7-9 to TRBJ1-3, with D possibly being TRBD1 (5 bases). The CDR3 bases are TGTGCCAGCAGCTTATCGTCAGGGCTTACAAACACCATATATTTT. Translating it yields CASSLSSGLTNTIYF.